This record concerns one T cell receptor (beta chain) sequence. Antigen unknown. The sample originates from a study of Ad26.COV2.S vaccination and SARS-CoV-2 variants. About the research overall: Each vaccinee took Ad26.COV2.S intramuscularly, once or twice 56 days apart. Study outcomes and limitations: Once vaccination had occurred, spike-specific CD8+ and CD4+ T cell responses reportedly showed substantial breadth. Possible underestimation of total T cell responses by the TCR breadth and depth analyses was noted. Non-spike TCR breadth did not differ much between vaccine and placebo recipients.

Measured with immunoSEQ multiplex PCR; TCRdb has only the in-frame clones, and not every one. The top ten clones hold approximately 1.5% of a sample with about 680,000 clones, 89% of them seen once. Treatment specified: 15 to 20 received Ad26.COV2.S at low or high dose, single or two shots; 5 received placebo; per-sample allocation not given. All samples were drawn on day 63, counting from the first vaccine or placebo injection. The CDR3 contains 14 residues. CDR1 LGHNA and CDR2 YSLEER come from the germline V gene. Trimming cost V 4 bases and J 0 bases, with 9 bases left between them. This chain uses TRBV4-3 with TRBJ1-2; TRBD1 might be the D (6 bases). This TCR derives from a person aged 18-65 years who received the Ad26.COV2.S COVID-19 vaccine or a placebo. Sample: peripheral blood, taken in a trial of Ad26.COV2.S vaccine versus placebo. As DNA, the CDR3 is TGCGCCAGCAGCCGACAGGTCTCTAACTATGGCTACACCTTC. Translated: CASSRQVSNYGYTF.